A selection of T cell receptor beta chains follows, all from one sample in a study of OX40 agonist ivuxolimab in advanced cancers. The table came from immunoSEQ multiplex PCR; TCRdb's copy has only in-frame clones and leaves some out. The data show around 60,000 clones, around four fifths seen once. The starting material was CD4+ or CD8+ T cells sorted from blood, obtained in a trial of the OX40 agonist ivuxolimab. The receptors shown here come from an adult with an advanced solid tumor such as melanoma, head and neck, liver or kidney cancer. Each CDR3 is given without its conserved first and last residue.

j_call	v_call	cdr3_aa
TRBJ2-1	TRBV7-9	ASPPGRRINEQF
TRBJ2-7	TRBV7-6	ASSLNRGFGEQY
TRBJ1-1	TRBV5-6	ASTHLAGNTEAF
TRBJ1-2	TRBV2	ASRLNREYGYT
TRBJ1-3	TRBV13	ASSRQEGGGNTIY
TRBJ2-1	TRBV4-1	ASSHPASGSYNEQF
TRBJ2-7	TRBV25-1	ATSGTGVYEQY
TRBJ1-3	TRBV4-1	ASSQGAPPMSSGNTIY
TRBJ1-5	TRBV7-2	ASSLAGTGGGQPQH
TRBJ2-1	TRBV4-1	ASSQDQASGGGEQF
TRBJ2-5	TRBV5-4	ASSLNRETQY
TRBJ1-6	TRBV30	ACFMLDENSPLH
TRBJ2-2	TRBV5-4	ASSSGTIDTGELF
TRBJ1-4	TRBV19	ASSIRDRTNEKLF
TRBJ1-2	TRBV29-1	SYYEGGAGYT
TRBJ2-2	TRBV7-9	ASSLLTRLAGNTGELF
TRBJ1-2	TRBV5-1	ASSLVPNYGYT
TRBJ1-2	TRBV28	ASRQDYGYT
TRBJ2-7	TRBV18	ASSPPGTPYEQY
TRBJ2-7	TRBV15	ATSRPTGGVYEQY
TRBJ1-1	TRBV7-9	ASSPGGTNMNTEAF
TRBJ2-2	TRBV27	ASSFSTGELF
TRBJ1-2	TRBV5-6	ASSLLGEEGNYGYT
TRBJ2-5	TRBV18	ASSRTAVETQY
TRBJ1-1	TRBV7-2	ASSLVITEAF
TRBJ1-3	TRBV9	ASSRLYGSGNTIY
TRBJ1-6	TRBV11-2	ASSLLGNNSPLH
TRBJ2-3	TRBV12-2	ASRLSGTSGYTDTQY
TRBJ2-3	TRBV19	ASSPGGGVGTDTQY
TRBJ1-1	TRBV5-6	ASSLYQSGSEAF
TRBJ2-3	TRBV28	ASSTYRGRSTDTQY
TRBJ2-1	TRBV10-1	ASSTSGYNEQF
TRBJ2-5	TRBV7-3	ASSSNVGVWETQY
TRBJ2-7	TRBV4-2	ASSRSGTENYEQY
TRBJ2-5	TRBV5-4	ASSFRGQETQY
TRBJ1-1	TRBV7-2	ASSLTGVGNTEAF
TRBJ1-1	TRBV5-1	ASSLATGRESRNTEAF
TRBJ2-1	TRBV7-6	ASSADSLGGNEQF
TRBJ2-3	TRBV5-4	ASSPPILGRTDTQY
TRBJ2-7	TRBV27	ARHEQY
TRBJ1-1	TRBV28	ASRREGWNTEAF
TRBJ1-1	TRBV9	ASSVGGSTEAF
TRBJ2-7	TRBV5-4	ASSPTLLAGPYEQY
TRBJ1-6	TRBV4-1	ASSQVWTALTPLH
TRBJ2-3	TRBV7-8	ASSPRQESTDTQY